These T cell receptor beta chains were read from a single sample in a study of early T cells in non-severe SARS-CoV-2 infection. TCRdb redid the calling of the 5' RACE reads with MiXCR, one entry per CDR3 protein. The sample includes roughly 80,000 distinct CDR3 sequences, more than 12% seen only once; the top ten take 3% to 3.5%. The sample taken for sequencing was whole blood. The receptor set was obtained from an adult who was a healthcare worker with PCR-confirmed SARS-CoV-2 infection or an uninfected control (not recorded which). Each CDR3 is given with its conserved first and last residue.

j_gene | v_gene | CDR3aa
TRBJ2-7 | TRBV19 | CASSIYRGLRYEQYF
TRBJ1-5 | TRBV5-1 | CASSLANRRMFLGNQPQHF
TRBJ1-6 | TRBV10-3 | CAINRLRNSPLHF
TRBJ2-7 | TRBV20-1 | CSANTGTAAGYEQYF
TRBJ1-2 | TRBV3-1 | CASSQAVTGAGYTF
TRBJ2-3 | TRBV4-2 | CASSHPGDPDTQYF
TRBJ2-4 | TRBV15 | CATSREPSGGENIQYF
TRBJ2-1 | TRBV25-1 | CASSLEAGAHNEQFF
TRBJ2-7 | TRBV6-1 | CASSATGQGMGKQYF
TRBJ2-1 | TRBV14 | CASSEQGAVSYNEQFF
TRBJ2-1 | TRBV20-1 | CSANFLPNEQFF
TRBJ1-1 | TRBV4-1 | CASSQEVSQNTEAFF
TRBJ2-7 | TRBV5-1 | CASSQEPGQGYEQYF
TRBJ1-1 | TRBV6-6 | CACRGNTEAFF
TRBJ1-6 | TRBV20-1 | CSARESGGSPLHF
TRBJ2-1 | TRBV5-1 | CASSHPSGGRGSSYNEQFF
TRBJ2-7 | TRBV11-2 | CASSNGWAGGPKEQYF
TRBJ2-1 | TRBV19 | CASSIDLLAGAYNEQFF
TRBJ2-7 | TRBV21-1 | CASRVGGPLEQYF
TRBJ2-3 | TRBV29-1 | CSVPGEPTDTQYF
TRBJ1-5 | TRBV6-5 | CARPGQPQHF
TRBJ2-3 | TRBV30 | CAQRVTGRGDTQYF
TRBJ1-2 | TRBV20-1 | CSARSGGAARGYTF
TRBJ1-2 | TRBV7-9 | CASSKTESYGYTF
TRBJ2-1 | TRBV5-6 | CASSLEKGSSYNEQFF
TRBJ2-2 | TRBV6-2/TRBV6-3 | CASSYSLTSRAGLRNTGELFF
TRBJ2-1 | TRBV6-5 | CASSYSYANPDYNEQFF
TRBJ2-7 | TRBV10-3 | CAVGAAYEQYF
TRBJ1-1 | TRBV11-2 | CASSSRTGVSTEAFF
TRBJ2-1 | TRBV7-6 | CASSHGRGNEQFF
TRBJ2-1 | TRBV2 | CASSDFQDEQFF
TRBJ2-1 | TRBV6-6 | CASLLSSYNEQFF
TRBJ1-1 | TRBV6-6 | CASSTSSGANTEAFF
TRBJ2-7 | TRBV20-1 | CSARDPGGPWGSYEQYF
TRBJ2-1 | TRBV7-9 | CASSSWGGQRTDEQFF
TRBJ2-1 | TRBV12-5 | CASGDSGNTYNEQFF
TRBJ2-7 | TRBV20-1 | CSANPGTGTYEQYF
TRBJ2-7 | TRBV5-1 | CASSPLYEQYF
TRBJ2-7 | TRBV14 | CASSQDGTGIAGDGEQYF
TRBJ2-3 | TRBV2 | CASSIAGFSDTQYF
TRBJ2-7 | TRBV7-9 | CASSRPGDLREQYF
TRBJ2-3 | TRBV11-2 | CASSADTQYF
TRBJ2-1 | TRBV12-3/TRBV12-4 | CASSLAWGGINEQFF
TRBJ2-3 | TRBV29-1 | CSATGEVDTQYF
TRBJ2-7 | TRBV7-2 | CASSLGHSSYEQYF
TRBJ1-1 | TRBV11-2 | CASTKTELNTEAFF
TRBJ2-2 | TRBV15 | CATSTRTGELFF
TRBJ2-1 | TRBV9 | CASSAGLGFDEQFF
TRBJ1-4 | TRBV20-1 | CSASGGINEKLFF
TRBJ2-1 | TRBV19 | CASTPDREGKQFF
TRBJ2-1 | TRBV5-1 | CASTTPQGRNNEQFF
TRBJ1-2 | TRBV2 | CASSQRGANGYTF
TRBJ1-4 | TRBV27 | CASSFGSPRGRQEKLFF
TRBJ2-5 | TRBV11-2 | CASSLPAGLAGGRSETQYF
TRBJ2-1 | TRBV18 | CASSPPGLAGNNEQFF
TRBJ2-1 | TRBV28 | CASTARGSEQFF
TRBJ2-5 | TRBV6-2/TRBV6-3 | CASARIGQIQETQYF
TRBJ1-6 | TRBV5-8 | CASSQRHGNSPLHF
TRBJ1-1 | TRBV29-1 | CSVTGDLAEAFF
TRBJ1-2 | TRBV29-1 | CSVEDGPFPNYGYTF